Below are 20 T cell receptor beta chains sequenced from a single sample in a study of cytomegalovirus exposure and HLA in healthy donors. PCR involved 60 Vbeta and 13 Jbeta primers. Clones were sequenced by immunoSEQ multiplex PCR, and TCRdb holds only the in-frame ones, with some missing. The table counts some 76,000 clones; roughly 2.3% lies in the top ten. Specimen: PBMCs. The receptors originated from a female donor in good health and CMV-seropositive.

The rearrangement joins TRBV4-1 to TRBJ1-2; no clear D gene. Trimming removed 0 bases from V and 8 bases from J, with 10 bases in between. Germline V gene data show CDR1 as MGHRA and CDR2 as YSYEKL. The length of the CDR3 is 13 residues. The CDR3 DNA reads TGCGCCAGCAGCCAAGAAGGACGGGGAGGCTACACCTTC. Amino acid sequence: CASSQEGRGGYTF.

V gene TRBV10-3 combines with J gene TRBJ2-3; the D gene is possibly TRBD1 (5 bases). The CDR3 sequence is 12 residues long. V shed 8 bases and J shed 5 bases, with 11 bases lying between them. Germline CDR1 reads ENHRY; CDR2 reads SYGVKD. The CDR3 protein is CAISPGRDTQYF. As DNA, the CDR3 is TGTGCCATCTCCCCAGGGCGAGATACGCAGTATTTT.

The gene calls are TRBV11-3 and TRBJ2-1; 8 bases match TRBD1. Unmatched junction bases numbered 7, after V lost 5 bases and J lost 7 bases. The CDR3 length is 14 residues. CDR1 is SGHNT and CDR2 is YENEEA in the germline V gene. CDR3 nucleotide sequence: TGTGCCAGCAGCATGACAGGGGTAACGAATGAGCAGTTCTTC. Translation gives CASSMTGVTNEQFF.

V usage is TRBV30 and J usage is TRBJ1-2, with 9 positions matching TRBD1. The trim removed 3 bases at V and 8 bases at J, leaving 10 bases unmatched. This CDR3 spans 14 amino acids. The germline CDR1 and CDR2 sequences are GTSNPN and SVGIG (reference sequence). The DNA for the CDR3 is TGTGCCTGGAGCCGGGACAGGGCATCGGAAGGCTACACCTTC. This encodes CAWSRDRASEGYTF.

The V gene is TRBV7-4, the J gene TRBJ1-1, with 9 bases that match TRBD1. The CDR3 sequence is 18 residues long. Germline trimming cut 8 bases from V and 4 bases from J; bases unmatched to any gene: 20. The germline V gene encodes CDR1 SGHVT and CDR2 SQSDAQ. The CDR3 region has the DNA TGTGCCAGCCGCAGTACTTCTACAGGGGGCGCCTTGTGCACTGAAGCTTTCTTT. The encoded protein is CASRSTSTGGALCTEAFF.

The V call is TRBV4-3, the J call TRBJ1-2, with D hard to call. CDR1 and CDR2 (germline): LGHNA, YSLEER. CDR3 length equals 15 residues. Trimming took off 2 bases at V and 4 bases at J, with 14 bases between the two ends. The CDR3 DNA sequence: TGCGCCAGCAGCCAATCCGGGCGGGCAGCCTATGGCTACACCTTC. Residues: CASSQSGRAAYGYTF.

The CDR3 spells CASSVRDRQSPLHF. CDR3 in DNA: TGTGCCAGCAGTGTCCGGGACAGGCAATCACCCCTCCACTTT. The J gene is TRBJ1-6, the V gene TRBV27, with 8 bases aligning to TRBD1. CDR1 and CDR2 (germline): MNHEY, SMNVEV (reference sequence). The V gene end was trimmed by 5 bases and the J gene end by 10 bases; junction bases not matched to a gene: 7. CDR3 length: 14 amino acids.

The J gene is TRBJ2-5, the V gene TRBV2, with TRBD1 identical over 7 bases. Germline values: CDR1 SNHLY, CDR2 FYNNEI. The trim removed 6 bases at V and 5 bases at J, leaving 6 bases unmatched. The CDR3 totals 13 residues. CDR3 sequence: CASRQGIGETQYF. CDR3 coding DNA: TGTGCCAGCAGACAGGGGATAGGGGAGACCCAGTACTTC.

The chain links TRBV7-9 to TRBJ2-5, with 8 bases identical to TRBD1. CDR3 length: 15 amino acids. Trimming removed 2 bases from V and 2 bases from J; junction bases left unmatched: 4. In germline, CDR1 is SEHNR, CDR2 FQNEAQ (reference sequence). The CDR3, as DNA: TGTGCCAGCAGCTTACGACAGGGGAGTCAAGAGACCCAGTACTTC. It is translated as CASSLRQGSQETQYF.

The V and J genes are TRBV6-1 and TRBJ1-3, with D possibly matching TRBD1 (5 bases). This CDR3 has 15 residues. Germline lookup yields CDR1 MNHNS and CDR2 SASEGT. The V and J ends lost 6 bases and 0 bases respectively, with 12 bases between them. CDR3: CASRERQLSGNTIYF. CDR3 nucleotides: TGTGCCAGCAGGGAGAGACAGCTCTCTGGAAACACCATATATTTT.

The chain employs TRBV5-4 and TRBJ2-5, with D possibly being TRBD2 (6 bases). Per germline, CDR1 SGHNT and CDR2 YYREEE (reference sequence). Trimming took 4 bases from V and 5 from J, leaving 27 bases between them. The CDR3 extends over 18 amino acids. The CDR3 nucleotides read TGTGCCAGCAGCCCCCACCCGGATAGCGGAGGGGTCGGTGAGACCCAGTACTTC. It yields the protein CASSPHPDSGGVGETQYF.

The V and J genes are TRBV18 and TRBJ2-6; 7 bases match TRBD1. The CDR3 spans 17 residues. The V segment lost 1 base and the J segment 0 bases; nucleotides outside the gene matches: 3. The germline gives CDR1 KGHSH, CDR2 LQKENI. The CDR3 coding sequence is TGTGCCAGCTCACCACAGGGGGCGGTCTCTGGGGCCAACGTCCTGACTTTC. This gives the protein CASSPQGAVSGANVLTF.

This rearrangement joins TRBV5-8 to TRBJ2-7; D gene uncertain. Germline V lookup: CDR1 SGHTS, CDR2 YDEGEE. This CDR3 is 16 amino acids long. Trimming shortened V by 0 bases and J by 6 bases, and 19 bases separated the two germline ends. This chain's CDR3 is CASSLGYTAVASEQYF. In DNA, the CDR3 is TGTGCCAGCAGCTTGGGGTACACTGCGGTCGCTTCCGAGCAGTACTTC.

V gene TRBV7-9 combines with J gene TRBJ1-2; the D gene is possibly TRBD1 (6 bases). This CDR3 contains 13 residues. The V and J ends lost 5 bases and 5 bases respectively, with 12 bases between them. Germline lookup yields CDR1 SEHNR and CDR2 FQNEAQ (reference sequence). CDR3 sequence (DNA): TGTGCCAGCAGCCCAACAGGGTCTTATGGCTACACCTTC. Its protein is CASSPTGSYGYTF.

As concerns this clone: Mismatch with germline at one junction end may stem from a read error. Here the CDR3 DNA reads TGTGCCAGCTCACCACCTTCGGTAGGGACTGGAAACAACATATATTTT. Its translation is CASSPPSVGTGNNIYF. This chain connects TRBV18 to TRBJ1-3; D possibly corresponds to TRBD1 (5 bases). The CDR3 totals 16 residues. Germline CDR1 is KGHSH and CDR2 is LQKENI.

The chain joins TRBV7-9 to TRBJ1-5; D is undetermined. The ends were cut back, 3 bases at V and 0 bases at J, with 18 bases in the middle. Germline CDR1 and CDR2: SEHNR and FQNEAQ (reference sequence). CDR3 length: 18 amino acids. The CDR3 loop is CASSFDREPGYSNQPQHF. The CDR3 coding sequence is TGTGCCAGCAGCTTCGACCGAGAACCGGGTTATAGCAATCAGCCCCAGCATTTT. The full variable domain, in which reference TRBV7-9 and TRBJ1-5 provide the parts outside the CDR3, is DTGVSQNPRHKITKRGQNVTFRCDPISEHNRLYWYRQTLGQGPEFLTYFQNEAQLEKSRLLSDRFSAERPKGSFSTLEIQRTEQGDSAMYLCASSFDREPGYSNQPQHFGDGTRLSIL.

The chain has TRBV5-4 and TRBJ2-5; 13 nucleotides line up with TRBD2. This CDR3 spans 15 amino acids. The trim removed 4 bases at V and 1 base at J, leaving 1 base unmatched. CDR1 is SGHNT and CDR2 is YYREEE in the germline V gene (reference sequence). CDR3 sequence reads: CASSRTSGSQETQYF. The CDR3 region has the DNA TGTGCCAGCAGCCGGACTAGCGGGAGCCAAGAGACCCAGTACTTC.

The V gene is TRBV7-6, the J gene TRBJ2-7, with 11 positions matching TRBD2. Per germline, CDR1 SGHVS and CDR2 FNYEAQ. The ends lost 5 bases at V and 3 bases at J; junction bases unmatched: 9. The CDR3 contains 16 residues. CDR3: CASSQALAGDYYEQYF. The CDR3 coding sequence is TGTGCCAGCAGCCAAGCACTAGCGGGAGATTACTACGAGCAGTACTTC.

The V call is TRBV19, the J call TRBJ1-4, with D perhaps matching TRBD1 (6 bases). Trimming pared 5 bases from V and 7 bases from J, leaving 14 bases between. CDR1 and CDR2 (germline): LNHDA, SQIVND (reference sequence). The CDR3 is made up of 14 amino acids. For the CDR3, the DNA is TGTGCCAGTAGTCAACAGGGCGTGAGTGAAAAACTGTTTTTT. Translation gives CASSQQGVSEKLFF.

This rearrangement joins TRBV28 to TRBJ2-7; D call uncertain. The CDR3 runs to 14 residues. Germline V lookup: CDR1 MDHEN, CDR2 SYDVKM. The V end was cut by 1 base, the J end by 2 bases, with 9 bases between. Here the CDR3 DNA reads TGTGCCAGCAGTTTATCACAGTTTACCTACGAGCAGTACTTC. This translates into CASSLSQFTYEQYF.